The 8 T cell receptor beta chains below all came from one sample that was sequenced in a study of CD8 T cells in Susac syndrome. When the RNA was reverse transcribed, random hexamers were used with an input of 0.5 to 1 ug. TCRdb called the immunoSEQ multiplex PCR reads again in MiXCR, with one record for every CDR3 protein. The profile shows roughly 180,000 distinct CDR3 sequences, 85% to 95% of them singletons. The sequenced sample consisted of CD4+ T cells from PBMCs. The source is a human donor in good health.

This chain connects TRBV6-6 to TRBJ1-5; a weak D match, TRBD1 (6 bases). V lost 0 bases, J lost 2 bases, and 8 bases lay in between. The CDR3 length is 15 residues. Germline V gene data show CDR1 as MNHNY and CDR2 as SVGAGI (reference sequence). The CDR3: CASSYSAGGNQPQHF. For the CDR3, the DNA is TGTGCCAGCAGTTACTCTGCAGGGGGCAATCAGCCCCAGCATTTT.

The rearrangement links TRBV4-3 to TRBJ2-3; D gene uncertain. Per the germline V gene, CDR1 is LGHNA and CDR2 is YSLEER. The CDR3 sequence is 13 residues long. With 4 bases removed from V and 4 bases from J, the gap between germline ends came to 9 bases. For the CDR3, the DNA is TGCGCCAGCAGCCTTCTAGGCGCAGATACGCAGTATTTT. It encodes CASSLLGADTQYF.

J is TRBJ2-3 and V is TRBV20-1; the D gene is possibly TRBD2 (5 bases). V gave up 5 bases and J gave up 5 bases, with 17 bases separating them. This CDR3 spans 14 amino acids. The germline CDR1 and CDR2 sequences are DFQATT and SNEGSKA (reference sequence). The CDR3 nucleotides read TGCAGTGCTCCACCCCGGGCCCGGGGAGATACGCAGTATTTT. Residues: CSAPPRARGDTQYF.

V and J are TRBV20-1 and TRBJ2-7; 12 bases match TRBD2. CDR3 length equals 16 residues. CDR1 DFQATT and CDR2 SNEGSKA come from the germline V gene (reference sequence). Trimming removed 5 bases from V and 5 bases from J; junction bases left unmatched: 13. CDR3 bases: TGCAGTGCTGGCCTAACTAGCGGGAGGACCCGGAACGAGCAGTACTTC. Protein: CSAGLTSGRTRNEQYF.

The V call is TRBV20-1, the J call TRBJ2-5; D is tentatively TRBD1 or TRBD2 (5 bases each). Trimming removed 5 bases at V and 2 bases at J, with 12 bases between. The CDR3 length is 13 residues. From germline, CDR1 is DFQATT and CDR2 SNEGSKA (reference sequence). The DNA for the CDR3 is TGCAGTGCTGGAACAGGACTTCAAGAGACCCAGTACTTC. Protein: CSAGTGLQETQYF.

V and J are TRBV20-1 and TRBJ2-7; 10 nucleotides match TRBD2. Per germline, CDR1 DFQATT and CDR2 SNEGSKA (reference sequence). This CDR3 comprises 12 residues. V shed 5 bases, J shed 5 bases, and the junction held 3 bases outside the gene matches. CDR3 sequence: CSADSGRDEQYF. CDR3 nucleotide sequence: TGCAGTGCTGACAGCGGGAGGGACGAGCAGTACTTC.

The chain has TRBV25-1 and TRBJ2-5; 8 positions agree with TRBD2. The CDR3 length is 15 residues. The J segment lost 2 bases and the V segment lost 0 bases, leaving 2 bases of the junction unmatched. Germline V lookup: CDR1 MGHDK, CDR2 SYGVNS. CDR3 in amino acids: CASSEYGGRQETQYF. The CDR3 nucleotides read TGTGCCAGCAGTGAATATGGCGGGAGGCAAGAGACCCAGTACTTC. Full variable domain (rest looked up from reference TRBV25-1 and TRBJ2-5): EADIYQTPRYLVIGTGKKITLECSQTMGHDKMYWYQQDPGMELHLIHYSYGVNSTEKGDLSSESTVSRIRTEHFPLTLESARPSHTSQYLCASSEYGGRQETQYFGPGTRLLVL.

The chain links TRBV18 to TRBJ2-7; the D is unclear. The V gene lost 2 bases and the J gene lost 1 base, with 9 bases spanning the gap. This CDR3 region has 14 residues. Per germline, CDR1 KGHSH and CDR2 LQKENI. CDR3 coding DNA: TGTGCCAGCTCACCAGATTACGATTCCTACGAGCAGTACTTC. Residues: CASSPDYDSYEQYF.